This is a list of T cell receptor beta chains from one sample in a study of shared clonotypes between healthy human individuals. The protocol was immunoSEQ multiplex PCR, while the TCRdb copy is restricted to in-frame clones and leaves out a portion. The sample carries 2 million to 3 million clones, around 90% recorded once. Sample: naive CD4+ T cells sorted from blood. The receptor source for this set is a man aged 18 to 30 in good health. CDR3s include the opening cysteine and the closing phenylalanine or tryptophan. A D gene is named only where the DNA matches it firmly. Not every row has a clone size; where given, it reads once, few, many or a size class.

NA,TRBJ2-2,NA,TRBV19,CASSLDRTAVTGELFF,TGTGCCAGTAGTCTAGACAGAACAGCTGTGACCGGGGAGCTGTTTTTT
NA,TRBJ2-7,NA,TRBV23-1,CASSHRRRNLYEQYF,TGCGCCAGCAGTCACAGGCGGAGGAACCTCTACGAGCAGTACTTC
TRBD2,TRBJ2-3,once,TRBV6-1,CASSERLAGISDTQYF,TGTGCCAGCAGTGAACGGCTAGCGGGAATTTCCGATACGCAGTATTTT
NA,TRBJ1-2,NA,TRBV10-3,CAISEPDYGYTF,TGTGCCATCAGTGAACCTGACTATGGCTACACCTTC
NA,TRBJ1-5,once,TRBV11-2,CASSLDSRQSNQPQHF,TGTGCCAGCAGCTTAGATTCCCGGCAGAGCAATCAGCCCCAGCATTTT
TRBD1,TRBJ1-6,NA,TRBV5-4,CASSLSGGDNSPLHF,TGTGCCAGCAGCTTGTCAGGGGGTGATAATTCACCCCTCCACTTT
TRBD1,TRBJ1-1,NA,TRBV7-9,CASSLTGGTEAFF,TGTGCCAGCAGCCTGACAGGGGGCACTGAAGCTTTCTTT
NA,TRBJ2-5,NA,TRBV5-6,CASTLTSIQETQYF,TGTGCCAGCACCCTTACTAGTATCCAAGAGACCCAGTACTTC
NA,TRBJ2-7,once,TRBV21-1,CASQGVPLSYEQYF,TGTGCCTCTCAGGGGGTTCCCCTCTCCTACGAGCAGTACTTC
NA,TRBJ2-1,NA,TRBV19,CASKGNEQFF,TGTGCCAGTAAGGGGAATGAGCAGTTCTTC